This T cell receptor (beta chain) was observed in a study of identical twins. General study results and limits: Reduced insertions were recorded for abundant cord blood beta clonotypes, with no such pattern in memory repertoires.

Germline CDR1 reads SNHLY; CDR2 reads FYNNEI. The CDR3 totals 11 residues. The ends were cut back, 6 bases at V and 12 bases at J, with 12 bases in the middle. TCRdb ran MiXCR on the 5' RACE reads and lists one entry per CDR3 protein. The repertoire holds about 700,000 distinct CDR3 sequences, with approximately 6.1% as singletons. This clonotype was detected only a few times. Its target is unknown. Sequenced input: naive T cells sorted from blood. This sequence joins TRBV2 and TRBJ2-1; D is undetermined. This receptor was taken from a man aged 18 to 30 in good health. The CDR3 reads CASSLGVAQFF. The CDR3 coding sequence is TGTGCCAGCAGCCTCGGTGTAGCGCAGTTCTTC.